This T cell receptor (beta chain) was recovered during a study of regulatory T cells in long-lasting Graves disease. Study-level background: Patients met the persistent Graves' disease definition after over 5 years of antithyroid drugs with positive TSH receptor antibodies. The study, taken as a whole, reports: Possibly, accuracy suffered from the small sample size.

Specified time point: persistent/refractory GD, antithyroid drugs over 5 years with positive TRAb. From RNA extracted from PBMCs, the TCR library was made. Investigators prepared the TCR beta libraries by applying iRepertoire HTBI primers and Arm-PCR of CDR3 regions. One entry per CDR3 protein results from TCRdb running MiXCR on the multiplex PCR reads. The sample shows 310,000 or so distinct CDR3 sequences, 15% to 20% of them seen only once. The CDR3 sequence is 14 residues long. V was trimmed by 1 base and J by 7 bases, leaving 14 bases between them. Germline loops: CDR1 SGHDT, CDR2 YYEEEE. This clonotype showed up just a few times. The antigen is unknown.

Here the sequenced sample was peripheral blood mononuclear cells (PBMCs), taken when the disease was refractory, from a patient treated with antithyroid drugs. This sequence joins TRBV5-6 and TRBJ1-2, with D maybe TRBD1 (5 bases). The receptor comes from a female donor with Graves disease. The CDR3 DNA follows: TGTGCCAGCAGCTTGAAACAGGCGGGACGTGGCTACACCTTC. It is translated as CASSLKQAGRGYTF.